These 7 T cell receptor beta chains came from one sample sequenced in a study of blood T cell repertoires in COVID-19. Clones were sequenced by immunoSEQ multiplex PCR, and TCRdb holds only the in-frame ones, with some missing. The table has 150,000 to 200,000 clones, around 94% seen once. Sequences were obtained from peripheral blood. The receptors were sampled from a man younger than 40 with COVID-19, enrolled during active disease.

Worth noting for this clone: Other DNA variants within this sample encode the same CDR3. The chain is built from TRBV5-1 and TRBJ2-2, with TRBD1 as a possible D gene (6 bases). V lost 2 bases to trimming and J lost 5 bases, with 7 bases between them. This CDR3 region has 13 residues. Per the germline V gene, CDR1 is SGHRS and CDR2 is YFSETQ. CDR3 sequence (DNA): TGCGCCAGCAGCTTACAGGGTACCGGGGAGCTGTTTTTT. Protein: CASSLQGTGELFF.

This chain joins TRBV5-4 and TRBJ2-3; TRBD1 agrees at 10 bases. The CDR3 totals 15 residues. The V gene's germline CDR1 is SGHNT and CDR2 YYREEE (reference sequence). J gave up 4 bases and V 4 bases, and 6 bases lay outside the gene matches. The CDR3 region has the DNA TGTGCCAGCAGCCCCGGGACAGGGGCCCCAGATACGCAGTATTTT. It yields the protein CASSPGTGAPDTQYF.

The V gene is TRBV7-9, the J gene TRBJ1-5; perhaps TRBD1 as D (5 bases). CDR3 length equals 14 residues. Trimming removed 0 bases from V and 3 bases from J, with 6 bases in between. The germline V gene has CDR1 SEHNR and CDR2 FQNEAQ (reference sequence). CDR3 sequence: CASSLAGVNQPQHF. CDR3 DNA sequence: TGTGCCAGCAGCTTAGCAGGGGTCAATCAGCCCCAGCATTTT. The whole variable domain, filled in from reference TRBV7-9 and TRBJ1-5, reads DTGVSQNPRHKITKRGQNVTFRCDPISEHNRLYWYRQTLGQGPEFLTYFQNEAQLEKSRLLSDRFSAERPKGSFSTLEIQRTEQGDSAMYLCASSLAGVNQPQHFGDGTRLSIL.

The chain uses TRBV7-9 and TRBJ1-6; 8 bases map to TRBD1. V lost 5 bases, J lost 7 bases, and 7 bases stayed unmatched. Germline loops: CDR1 SEHNR, CDR2 FQNEAQ (reference sequence). The CDR3 extends over 15 amino acids. The CDR3 region has the DNA TGTGCCAGCAGCCCACGGACAGGGACAAATTCACCCCTCCACTTT. This encodes CASSPRTGTNSPLHF.

This clone came up once. The chain joins TRBV4-1 to TRBJ2-2, with 9 bases matching TRBD1. Germline V gene lookup returns CDR1 MGHRA and CDR2 YSYEKL. This CDR3 is 18 amino acids long. With 4 bases clipped from V and 0 bases from J, the junction kept 9 bases outside the gene matches. CDR3 nucleotide sequence: TGCGCCAGCAGCCGCACCGGAACAGGGGGCGCGAACACCGGGGAGCTGTTTTTT. Translation: CASSRTGTGGANTGELFF.

The chain employs TRBV10-2 and TRBJ2-1; possible D gene TRBD1, 5 bases. Germline-derived CDR1 and CDR2 are WSHSY and SAAADI. V lost 6 bases, J lost 1 base, and 7 bases lay in between. The CDR3 loop spans 13 amino acids. The CDR3 loop reads CASRGASYNEQFF. In DNA form, the CDR3 reads TGCGCCAGCAGAGGGGCTTCCTACAATGAGCAGTTCTTC.

The chain links TRBV19 to TRBJ1-4, with 7 bases matching TRBD1. This CDR3 is built from 14 residues. Trimming removed 9 bases from V and 8 bases from J; junction bases left unmatched: 12. The V gene's germline CDR1 is LNHDA and CDR2 SQIVND (reference sequence). The CDR3 protein is CASRGSGTEEKLFF. The CDR3 coding sequence is TGTGCCAGCCGCGGCTCCGGGACAGAGGAAAAACTGTTTTTT.